The rows below give T cell receptor beta chains drawn from one sample of a study of T cell changes during pregnancy in multiple sclerosis. Profiled with immunoSEQ multiplex PCR; TCRdb holds only in-frame clones, not every one. In the table there are about 120,000 clones, approximately 93% of which are singletons. The source material was peripheral blood, sampled before pregnancy. Every receptor here comes from a female donor with multiple sclerosis, enrolled in a pregnancy study. The CDR3 runs from the conserved cysteine through the conserved F or W. The order of the fields is D gene, J gene, clone size, V gene, CDR3 DNA, CDR3 protein. D genes are given only for firm matches. Only part of the rows carry a size: once, few, many, or a class if the clone is expanded.

D: NA; J: TRBJ2-7; size: NA; V: TRBV28; DNA: TGTGCCAGCAGTCTTCCGCGGGGCGAGCAGTACTTC; CDR3: CASSLPRGEQYF
D: NA; J: TRBJ2-5; size: NA; V: TRBV9; DNA: TGTGCCAGCAGCCCGTGGACAGCTCAAGAGACCCAGTACTTC; CDR3: CASSPWTAQETQYF
D: TRBD2; J: TRBJ2-3; size: NA; V: TRBV7-2; DNA: TGTGCCAGCAGCTTAGACGGGGGGGGCACAGATACGCAGTATTTT; CDR3: CASSLDGGGTDTQYF
D: NA; J: TRBJ1-2; size: NA; V: TRBV7-2; DNA: TGTGCCAGCAGCTTAGACTTACGGGCGAGGGAAGCTAACTATGGCTACACCTTC; CDR3: CASSLDLRAREANYGYTF
D: NA; J: TRBJ2-2; size: NA; V: TRBV27; DNA: TGTGCCAGCAGCCCCCCTGGAGCCGGGGAGCTGTTTTTT; CDR3: CASSPPGAGELFF
D: NA; J: TRBJ1-4; size: NA; V: TRBV19; DNA: TGTGCCAGTAGCTCCGCCCTCCGGGAAAAACTGTTTTTT; CDR3: CASSSALREKLFF
D: NA; J: TRBJ2-7; size: NA; V: TRBV4-1; DNA: TGCGCCAGCAGCCAAGCGTCCCTTACCTACGAGCAGTACTTC; CDR3: CASSQASLTYEQYF
D: NA; J: TRBJ1-2; size: NA; V: TRBV1; DNA: TGCACCAGCAGCCAACAACAAGATCCGAGTGAGACAGGAGATATTCATGGCTACACCTTC; CDR3: CTSSQQQDPSETGDIHGYTF
D: NA; J: TRBJ2-3; size: NA; V: TRBV5-4; DNA: TGTGCCAGCAGTCCATTTAGCACAGATACGCAGTATTTT; CDR3: CASSPFSTDTQYF
D: NA; J: TRBJ2-7; size: NA; V: TRBV27; DNA: TGTGCCAGCAGTTCTACCCTTCGAAACGAGCAGTACTTC; CDR3: CASSSTLRNEQYF
D: TRBD2; J: TRBJ2-7; size: NA; V: TRBV6-1; DNA: TGTGCCAGCAGGGTTAGCGGGAGGGCCTTCTACGAGCAGTACTTC; CDR3: CASRVSGRAFYEQYF
D: TRBD1; J: TRBJ2-7; size: NA; V: TRBV7-9; DNA: TGTGCCAGCAGCTTAGGGATCGACAGGGGGCTGGACGAGCAGTACTTC; CDR3: CASSLGIDRGLDEQYF
D: TRBD1; J: TRBJ1-2; size: few; V: TRBV18; DNA: TGTGCCAGCTCACTCACTACAGGGGTTCGTGATGGCTACACCTTC; CDR3: CASSLTTGVRDGYTF
D: NA; J: TRBJ1-5; size: NA; V: TRBV6-5; DNA: TGTGCCAGCAGTTACTCCTGGCAGGGCAATCAGCCCCAGCATTTT; CDR3: CASSYSWQGNQPQHF
D: TRBD2; J: TRBJ2-1; size: NA; V: TRBV11-2; DNA: TGTGCCAGCAGCTCCCGCGGGGCTAGCGGGAGATACAATGAGCAGTTCTTC; CDR3: CASSSRGASGRYNEQFF
D: TRBD1; J: TRBJ2-7; size: NA; V: TRBV2; DNA: TGTGCCAGCAGGACAATGGGACAGGGGACCTACGAGCAGTACTTC; CDR3: CASRTMGQGTYEQYF
D: TRBD1; J: TRBJ1-5; size: NA; V: TRBV19; DNA: TGTGCCAGTAGCCTGGACAGGGTGACGGATCAGCCCCAGCATTTT; CDR3: CASSLDRVTDQPQHF
D: TRBD2; J: TRBJ2-7; size: NA; V: TRBV27; DNA: TGTGCCAGCAGTTTATTCGGACTAGCGGGCCTCGAGCAGTACTTC; CDR3: CASSLFGLAGLEQYF
D: NA; J: TRBJ2-5; size: NA; V: TRBV6-5; DNA: TGTGCCAGCAGCTCTGGGACTTTAAAAGAGACCCAGTACTTC; CDR3: CASSSGTLKETQYF
D: TRBD2; J: TRBJ2-2; size: once; V: TRBV7-7; DNA: TGTGCCAGCAGTCTAGCGGCGGGCACCGGGGAGCTGTTTTTT; CDR3: CASSLAAGTGELFF
D: NA; J: TRBJ2-7; size: NA; V: TRBV5-1; DNA: TGCGCCAGCAGCCCGCGGCGGGAATATCGCCTCTACGAGCAGTACTTC; CDR3: CASSPRREYRLYEQYF
D: NA; J: TRBJ1-1; size: NA; V: TRBV27; DNA: TGTGCCAGCAGTTCGGGTCCCTCGGGAGCTTTCTTT; CDR3: CASSSGPSGAFF
D: NA; J: TRBJ2-1; size: NA; V: TRBV19; DNA: TGTGCCAGTGTTGGGCCGGTCGGTACTAGAATCACTGAGCAGTTCTTC; CDR3: CASVGPVGTRITEQFF
D: NA; J: TRBJ1-5; size: once; V: TRBV30; DNA: TGTGCCTGGAGCCCTACAGGGACGCTCCAGCATTTT; CDR3: CAWSPTGTLQHF
D: NA; J: TRBJ2-3; size: NA; V: TRBV28; DNA: TGTGCCAGCAGTTTCCAAGCGGATACGCAGTATTTT; CDR3: CASSFQADTQYF
D: NA; J: TRBJ2-5; size: NA; V: TRBV6-5; DNA: TGTGCCAGCAGTACAGGAGAGACCCAGTACTTC; CDR3: CASSTGETQYF
D: NA; J: TRBJ2-3; size: NA; V: TRBV7-2; DNA: TGTGCCAGCAGCTTAGATAGGGGGACAGATACGCAGTATTTT; CDR3: CASSLDRGTDTQYF
D: TRBD1; J: TRBJ2-7; size: NA; V: TRBV9; DNA: TGTGCCAGCAGCGTAGCTACAGGACAGGGATACGAGCAGTACTTC; CDR3: CASSVATGQGYEQYF
D: NA; J: TRBJ2-5; size: NA; V: TRBV29-1; DNA: TGCAGCGTTGAATCTAGCAGGAAAGAGACCCAGTACTTC; CDR3: CSVESSRKETQYF
D: TRBD1; J: TRBJ1-1; size: NA; V: TRBV5-6; DNA: TGTGCCAGCAGCTTGGGCGTGCAGGGGGTTGAAGCTTTCTTT; CDR3: CASSLGVQGVEAFF
D: TRBD1; J: TRBJ1-2; size: few; V: TRBV29-1; DNA: TGCAGCGTGGGACAGGGGAACTATGGCTACACCTTC; CDR3: CSVGQGNYGYTF
D: NA; J: TRBJ2-1; size: NA; V: TRBV6-6; DNA: TGTGCCAGCAGTTACTCGAGGGGGAACAATGAGCAGTTCTTC; CDR3: CASSYSRGNNEQFF
D: NA; J: TRBJ1-1; size: NA; V: TRBV19; DNA: TGTGCCAGTAGTATAGGAGGAGGACGGGACACTGAAGCTTTCTTT; CDR3: CASSIGGGRDTEAFF
D: NA; J: TRBJ2-2; size: NA; V: TRBV28; DNA: TGTGCCAGTAGTAGCTGGTTGCAGGGGTCCACCGGGGAGCTGTTTTTT; CDR3: CASSSWLQGSTGELFF
D: TRBD1; J: TRBJ1-1; size: once; V: TRBV27; DNA: TGTGCCAGCAGTTTATCCATGGACAGGGTCACTGAAGCTTTCTTT; CDR3: CASSLSMDRVTEAFF